The rows below give T cell receptor beta chains drawn from one sample of a study of OX40 agonist ivuxolimab in advanced cancers. Produced via immunoSEQ multiplex PCR; TCRdb's table is partial and in-frame only. This sample has more than 55,000 clones; roughly 89% occur once, and the top ten carry 1.2%. This specimen consisted of CD4+ or CD8+ T cells sorted from blood, obtained in a trial of the OX40 agonist ivuxolimab. All receptors derive from an adult with an advanced solid tumor such as melanoma, head and neck, liver or kidney cancer. Both conserved end residues are part of each CDR3. A D gene is named only where the DNA matches it firmly. Clone size is not always given. Where it is, it says once, few, many or a class for expanded clones.

CDR3aa: CASSFLGTAYEQYF
CDR3nt: TGTGCCAGCAGCTTCCTAGGAACAGCCTACGAGCAGTACTTC
v_gene: TRBV7-8
abundance: few
d_gene: -
j_gene: TRBJ2-7

CDR3aa: CASSLGTEGEKLFF
CDR3nt: TGCGCCAGCAGCTTGGGGACGGAGGGTGAAAAACTGTTTTTT
v_gene: TRBV5-1
abundance: -
d_gene: -
j_gene: TRBJ1-4

CDR3aa: CASSEYTGRQYF
CDR3nt: TGTGCCAGCAGTGAATATACAGGACGGCAGTACTTC
v_gene: TRBV2
abundance: -
d_gene: -
j_gene: TRBJ2-7

CDR3aa: CASSVAAGAPYEQYF
CDR3nt: TGTGCCAGCAGCGTAGCCGCCGGGGCACCTTACGAGCAGTACTTC
v_gene: TRBV9
abundance: -
d_gene: -
j_gene: TRBJ2-7

CDR3aa: CASSLDGAGELFF
CDR3nt: TGTGCCAGCAGCTTGGACGGGGCCGGGGAGCTGTTTTTT
v_gene: TRBV5-4
abundance: -
d_gene: -
j_gene: TRBJ2-2

CDR3aa: CASSPAGGRGYTF
CDR3nt: TGTGCCAGCAGCCCCGCGGGGGGGCGAGGCTACACCTTC
v_gene: TRBV27
abundance: -
d_gene: -
j_gene: TRBJ1-2

CDR3aa: CASSLTATNEKLFF
CDR3nt: TGTGCCAGCAGCTTGACAGCAACTAATGAAAAACTGTTTTTT
v_gene: TRBV7-2
abundance: -
d_gene: -
j_gene: TRBJ1-4

CDR3aa: CASRLLTGTYEQYF
CDR3nt: TGTGCCAGTAGACTTCTGACAGGGACCTACGAGCAGTACTTC
v_gene: TRBV19
abundance: -
d_gene: TRBD1
j_gene: TRBJ2-7

CDR3aa: CASSLGGTTSTDTQYF
CDR3nt: TGCGCCAGCAGCTTGGGGGGGACTACTAGCACAGATACGCAGTATTTT
v_gene: TRBV5-1
abundance: -
d_gene: TRBD2
j_gene: TRBJ2-3

CDR3aa: CSVESRDHSYEQYF
CDR3nt: TGCAGCGTTGAGTCCCGGGACCATTCCTACGAGCAGTACTTC
v_gene: TRBV29-1
abundance: -
d_gene: -
j_gene: TRBJ2-7

CDR3aa: CASSEVGTGELFF
CDR3nt: TGTGCCAGCAGTGAAGTGGGCACCGGGGAGCTGTTTTTT
v_gene: TRBV6-1
abundance: once
d_gene: -
j_gene: TRBJ2-2

CDR3aa: CSAYTGSEQYF
CDR3nt: TGCAGTGCTTACACAGGGAGCGAGCAGTACTTC
v_gene: TRBV20-1
abundance: -
d_gene: -
j_gene: TRBJ2-7

CDR3aa: CASREETQYF
CDR3nt: TGTGCCAGCAGAGAAGAGACCCAGTACTTC
v_gene: TRBV2
abundance: few
d_gene: -
j_gene: TRBJ2-5

CDR3aa: CARDHDSTSEHNEQFF
CDR3nt: TGCGCCAGGGACCATGACTCCACTAGCGAGCACAATGAGCAGTTCTTC
v_gene: TRBV10-1
abundance: -
d_gene: TRBD2
j_gene: TRBJ2-1

CDR3aa: CASSLGGESQETQYF
CDR3nt: TGTGCCAGCAGCTTGGGGGGCGAGAGCCAAGAGACCCAGTACTTC
v_gene: TRBV11-2
abundance: once
d_gene: -
j_gene: TRBJ2-5

CDR3aa: CSVDGGNTYNEQFF
CDR3nt: TGCAGCGTTGATGGCGGGAACACCTACAATGAGCAGTTCTTC
v_gene: TRBV29-1
abundance: -
d_gene: -
j_gene: TRBJ2-1

CDR3aa: CASSVDAQPSPDTQYF
CDR3nt: TGTGCCAGCAGCGTAGATGCCCAGCCCTCCCCAGATACGCAGTATTTT
v_gene: TRBV9
abundance: -
d_gene: -
j_gene: TRBJ2-3

CDR3aa: CASSQTGTGNSGANVLTF
CDR3nt: TGTGCCAGCTCTCAAACCGGGACAGGCAACTCTGGGGCCAACGTCCTGACTTTC
v_gene: TRBV18
abundance: -
d_gene: TRBD1
j_gene: TRBJ2-6

CDR3aa: CASHGQTDYGYTF
CDR3nt: TGTGCCAGCCACGGACAGACCGACTATGGCTACACCTTC
v_gene: TRBV6-5
abundance: -
d_gene: -
j_gene: TRBJ1-2

CDR3aa: CASSLRTRDNEQFF
CDR3nt: TGTGCCAGCAGCCTAAGAACCAGGGATAACGAGCAGTTCTTC
v_gene: TRBV11-3
abundance: -
d_gene: -
j_gene: TRBJ2-1

CDR3aa: CASSNGQQETQYF
CDR3nt: TGTGCCAGCAGTAACGGACAGCAAGAGACCCAGTACTTC
v_gene: TRBV6-1
abundance: -
d_gene: -
j_gene: TRBJ2-5

CDR3aa: CASNTQGRVIDQPQHF
CDR3nt: TGTGCCAGCAACACCCAGGGCAGGGTGATAGATCAGCCCCAGCATTTT
v_gene: TRBV2
abundance: -
d_gene: -
j_gene: TRBJ1-5

CDR3aa: CATSTGGHNEQFF
CDR3nt: TGCGCCACCTCGACAGGGGGCCACAATGAGCAGTTCTTC
v_gene: TRBV10-1
abundance: -
d_gene: TRBD1
j_gene: TRBJ2-1

CDR3aa: CASSLGPTSAQTYNEQFF
CDR3nt: TGCGCCAGCAGCTTGGGGCCGACTAGCGCCCAGACCTACAATGAGCAGTTCTTC
v_gene: TRBV5-1
abundance: -
d_gene: TRBD2
j_gene: TRBJ2-1

CDR3aa: CASSDRNTEAFF
CDR3nt: TGCGCCAGCAGTGATAGGAACACTGAAGCTTTCTTT
v_gene: TRBV10-1
abundance: -
d_gene: -
j_gene: TRBJ1-1

CDR3aa: CASSPRTGGDNEQFF
CDR3nt: TGTGCCAGCTCACCACGAACGGGAGGAGACAATGAGCAGTTCTTC
v_gene: TRBV18
abundance: -
d_gene: TRBD2
j_gene: TRBJ2-1

CDR3aa: CASSLGRTGNQPQHF
CDR3nt: TGTGCCAGCAGCCTCGGTCGGACGGGCAATCAGCCCCAGCATTTT
v_gene: TRBV5-8
abundance: -
d_gene: -
j_gene: TRBJ1-5

CDR3aa: CASSPFEGYEQFF
CDR3nt: TGTGCCAGCAGCCCATTCGAGGGCTATGAGCAGTTCTTC
v_gene: TRBV11-1
abundance: -
d_gene: -
j_gene: TRBJ2-1

CDR3aa: CASSYGTRDSPLHF
CDR3nt: TGTGCCAGCAGTTACGGGACGAGGGATTCACCCCTCCACTTT
v_gene: TRBV6-5
abundance: -
d_gene: -
j_gene: TRBJ1-6